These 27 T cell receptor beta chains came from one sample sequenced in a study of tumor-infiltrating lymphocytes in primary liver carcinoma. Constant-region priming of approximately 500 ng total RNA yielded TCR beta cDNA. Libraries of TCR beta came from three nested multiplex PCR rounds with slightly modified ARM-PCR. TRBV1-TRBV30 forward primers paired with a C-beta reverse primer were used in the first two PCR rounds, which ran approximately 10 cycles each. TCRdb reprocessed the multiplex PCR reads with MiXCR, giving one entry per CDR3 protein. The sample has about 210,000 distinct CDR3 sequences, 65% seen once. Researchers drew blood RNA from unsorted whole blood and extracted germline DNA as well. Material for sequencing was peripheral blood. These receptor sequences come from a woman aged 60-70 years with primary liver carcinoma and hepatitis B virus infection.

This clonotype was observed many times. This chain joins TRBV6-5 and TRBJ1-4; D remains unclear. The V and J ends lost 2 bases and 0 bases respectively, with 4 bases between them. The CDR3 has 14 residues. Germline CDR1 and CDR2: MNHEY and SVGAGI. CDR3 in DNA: TGTGCCAGCAGTTACGGGACAACTAATGAAAAACTGTTTTTT. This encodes CASSYGTTNEKLFF.

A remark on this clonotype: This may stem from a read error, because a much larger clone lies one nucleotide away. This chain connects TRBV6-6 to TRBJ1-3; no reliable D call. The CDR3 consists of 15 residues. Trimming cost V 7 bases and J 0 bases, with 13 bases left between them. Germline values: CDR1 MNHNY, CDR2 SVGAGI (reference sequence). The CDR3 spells CASTPDRSSGNTIYF. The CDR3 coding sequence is TGTGCCAGCACTCCCGACCGTAGCTCTGGAAACACCATATATTTT.

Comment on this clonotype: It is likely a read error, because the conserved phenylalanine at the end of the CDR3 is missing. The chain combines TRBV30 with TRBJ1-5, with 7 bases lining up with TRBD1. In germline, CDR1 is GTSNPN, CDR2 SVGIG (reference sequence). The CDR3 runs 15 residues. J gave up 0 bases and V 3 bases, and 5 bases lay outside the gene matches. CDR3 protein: CAWRTDRVSNQPQHL. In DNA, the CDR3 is TGTGCCTGGAGGACTGACAGGGTTAGCAATCAGCCCCAGCATTTA.

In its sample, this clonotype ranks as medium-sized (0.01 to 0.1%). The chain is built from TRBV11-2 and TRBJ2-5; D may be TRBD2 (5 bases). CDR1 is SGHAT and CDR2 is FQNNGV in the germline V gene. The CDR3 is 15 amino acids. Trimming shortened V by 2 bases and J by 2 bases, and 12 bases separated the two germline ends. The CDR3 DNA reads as TGTGCCAGCAGCTTAAGGCCAGCGGAACAAGAGACCCAGTACTTC. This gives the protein CASSLRPAEQETQYF. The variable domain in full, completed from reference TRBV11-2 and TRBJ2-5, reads EAGVAQSPRYKIIEKRQSVAFWCNPISGHATLYWYQQILGQGPKLLIQFQNNGVVDDSQLPKDRFSAERLKGVDSTLKIQPAKLEDSAVYLCASSLRPAEQETQYFGPGTRLLVL.

In DNA, the CDR3 is TGCAGTGCTAGCGCCCGGACAGGGTCCACCTACAATGAGCAGTTCTTC. This encodes CSASARTGSTYNEQFF. V is TRBV20-1 and J is TRBJ2-1, with 8 bases identical to TRBD1. This CDR3 has 16 residues. In germline, CDR1 is DFQATT, CDR2 SNEGSKA (reference sequence). Losses at the gene ends were 3 bases for V and 2 bases for J; bases not matched to a gene: 9.

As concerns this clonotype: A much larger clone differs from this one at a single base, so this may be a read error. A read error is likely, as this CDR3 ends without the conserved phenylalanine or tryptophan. Written as DNA, the CDR3 is TGTGCCAGCAGCTTCGGTGCACGGGACGAGCAGTACCTC. Its protein is CASSFGARDEQYL. V usage is TRBV13 and J usage is TRBJ2-7; no clear D. Per the germline V gene, CDR1 is PRHDT and CDR2 is FYEKMQ (reference sequence). The V end was cut by 3 bases, the J end by 5 bases, with 11 bases between. This CDR3 has 13 residues.

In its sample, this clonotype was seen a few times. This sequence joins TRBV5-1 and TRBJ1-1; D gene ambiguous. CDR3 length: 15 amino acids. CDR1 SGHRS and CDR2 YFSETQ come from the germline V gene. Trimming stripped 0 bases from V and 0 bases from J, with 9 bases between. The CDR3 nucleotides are TGCGCCAGCAGCTTGGATCTCTACCTGAACACTGAAGCTTTCTTT. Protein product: CASSLDLYLNTEAFF.

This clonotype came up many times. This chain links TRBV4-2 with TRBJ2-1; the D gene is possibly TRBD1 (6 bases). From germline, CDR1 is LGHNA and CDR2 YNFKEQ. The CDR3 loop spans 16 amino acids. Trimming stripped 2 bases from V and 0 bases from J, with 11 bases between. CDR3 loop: CASSQRGQSSYNEQFF. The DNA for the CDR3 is TGTGCCAGCAGCCAACGCGGACAGAGCTCCTACAATGAGCAGTTCTTC.

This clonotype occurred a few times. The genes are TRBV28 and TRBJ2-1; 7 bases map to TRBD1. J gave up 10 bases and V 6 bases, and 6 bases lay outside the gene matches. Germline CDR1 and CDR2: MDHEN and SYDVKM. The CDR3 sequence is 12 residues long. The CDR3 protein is CASSTTGNEQFF. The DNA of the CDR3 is TGTGCCAGCAGCACGACAGGGAACGAGCAGTTCTTC.

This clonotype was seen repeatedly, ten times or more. For the CDR3, the DNA is TGCGCCAGCAGCCAAGGCAACAGGGGGGCCCAAGAGACCCAGTACTTC. It translates to CASSQGNRGAQETQYF. V gene TRBV4-1 combines with J gene TRBJ2-5; 8 bases map to TRBD1. V trimming: 1 base; J trimming: 1 base; junction bases outside the gene matches: 5. CDR1 MGHRA and CDR2 YSYEKL come from the germline V gene. The CDR3 totals 16 residues.

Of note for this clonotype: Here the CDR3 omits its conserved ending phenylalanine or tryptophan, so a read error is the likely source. The CDR3 region has the DNA TGTGTCAGCAGCTTATTGTCTAGCCTCAATGAGCAGTTCATC. Encoded protein: CVSSLLSSLNEQFI. The rearrangement joins TRBV11-2 to TRBJ2-1; D may be TRBD2 (5 bases). Germline V gene lookup returns CDR1 SGHAT and CDR2 FQNNGV. This CDR3 is 14 amino acids long.

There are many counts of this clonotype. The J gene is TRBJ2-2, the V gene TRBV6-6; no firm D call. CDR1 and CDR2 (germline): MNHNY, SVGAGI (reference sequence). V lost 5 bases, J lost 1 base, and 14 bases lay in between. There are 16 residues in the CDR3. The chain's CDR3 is CASSETGPWNTGELFF. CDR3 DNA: TGTGCCAGCAGTGAGACTGGACCCTGGAACACCGGGGAGCTGTTTTTT.

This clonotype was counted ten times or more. The CDR3 here is CASSQGHTSSGGTQYF. The CDR3 nucleotides read TGTGCCAGCAGCCAAGGGCACACCTCTTCCGGAGGTACGCAGTATTTT. The chain combines TRBV4-2 with TRBJ2-3, with a tentative D call TRBD2 (5 bases). V was cut by 1 base and J by 8 bases, with 19 bases left in between. CDR1 is LGHNA and CDR2 is YNFKEQ in the germline V gene. The CDR3 runs to 16 residues.

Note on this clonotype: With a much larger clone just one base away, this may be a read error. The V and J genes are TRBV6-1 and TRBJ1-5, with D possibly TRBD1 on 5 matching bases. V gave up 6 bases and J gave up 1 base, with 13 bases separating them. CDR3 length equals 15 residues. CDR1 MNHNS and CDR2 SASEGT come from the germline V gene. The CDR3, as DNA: TGTGCCAGCAGCGCCATCTGGGACAGCAATCAGCCCCAGCATTTT. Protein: CASSAIWDSNQPQHF.

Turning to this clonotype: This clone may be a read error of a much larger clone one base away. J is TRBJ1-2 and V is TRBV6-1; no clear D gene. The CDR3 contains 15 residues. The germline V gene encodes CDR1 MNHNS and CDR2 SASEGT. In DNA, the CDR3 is TGTGCCAGCATTGAAAACGGAATGGTTCCTACCGGCTACACCTTC. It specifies CASIENGMVPTGYTF.

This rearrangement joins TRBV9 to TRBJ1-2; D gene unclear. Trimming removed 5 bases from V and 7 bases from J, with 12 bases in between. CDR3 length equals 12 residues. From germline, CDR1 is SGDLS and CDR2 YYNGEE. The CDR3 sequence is CASREASGGYTF. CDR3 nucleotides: TGTGCCAGCAGGGAGGCGTCGGGTGGCTACACCTTC.

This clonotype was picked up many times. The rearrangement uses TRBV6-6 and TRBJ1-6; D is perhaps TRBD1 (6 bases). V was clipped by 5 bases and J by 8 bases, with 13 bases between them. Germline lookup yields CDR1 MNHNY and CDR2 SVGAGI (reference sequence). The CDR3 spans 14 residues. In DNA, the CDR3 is TGTGCCAGCAGTCCCAGGGGTTCTGATTCACCCCTCCACTTT. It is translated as CASSPRGSDSPLHF.

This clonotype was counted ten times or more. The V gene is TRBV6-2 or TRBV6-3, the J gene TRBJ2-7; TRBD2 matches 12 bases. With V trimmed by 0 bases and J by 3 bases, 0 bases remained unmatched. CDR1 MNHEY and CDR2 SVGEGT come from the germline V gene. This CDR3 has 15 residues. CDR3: CASSYSTSGSYEQYF. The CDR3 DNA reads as TGTGCCAGCAGTTACTCGACTAGCGGGAGCTACGAGCAGTACTTC.

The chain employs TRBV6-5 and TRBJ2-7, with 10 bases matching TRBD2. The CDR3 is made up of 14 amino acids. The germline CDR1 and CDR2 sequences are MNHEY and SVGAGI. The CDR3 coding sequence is TGTGTCAACAGTAAAGCGGGAGGGCCATACGAGCAGTACTTC. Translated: CVNSKAGGPYEQYF.

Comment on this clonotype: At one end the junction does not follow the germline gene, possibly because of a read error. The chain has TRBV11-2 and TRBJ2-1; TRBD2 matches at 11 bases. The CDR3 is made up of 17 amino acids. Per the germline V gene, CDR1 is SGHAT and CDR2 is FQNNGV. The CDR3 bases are TGTGCCTGCAGCAGGAGAGTAGCGGGAGGGCCGGGGGATGGGCAGTTCTTC. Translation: CACSRRVAGGPGDGQFF. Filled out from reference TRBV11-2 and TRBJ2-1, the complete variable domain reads EAGVAQSPRYKIIEKRQSVAFWCNPISGHATLYWYQQILGQGPKLLIQFQNNGVVDDSQLPKDRFSAERLKGVDSTLKIQPAKLEDSAVYLCACSRRVAGGPGDGQFFGPGTRLTVL.

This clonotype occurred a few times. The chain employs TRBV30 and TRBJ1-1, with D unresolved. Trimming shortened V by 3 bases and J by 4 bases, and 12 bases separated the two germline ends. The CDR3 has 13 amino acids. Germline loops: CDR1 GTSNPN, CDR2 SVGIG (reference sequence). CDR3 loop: CAWSLTISTEAFF. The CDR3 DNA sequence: TGTGCCTGGAGCTTAACGATAAGCACTGAAGCTTTCTTT.

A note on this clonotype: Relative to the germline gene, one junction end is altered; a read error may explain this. The CDR3 loop reads CASSEGRKDTQYF. CDR3 DNA: TGTGCCAGTAGTGAGGGGAGAAAAGATACGCAGTATTTT. The gene calls are TRBV2 and TRBJ2-3; TRBD1 or TRBD2 may be the D gene (5 bases each). The CDR3 spans 13 residues. Germline V gene sequence: CDR1 SNHLY, CDR2 FYNNEI.

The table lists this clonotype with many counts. As DNA, the CDR3 is TGCGCCAGCAGCCAAGTAACAGCCCTCACCGGGGAGCTGTTTTTT. Its translation is CASSQVTALTGELFF. This chain uses TRBV4-1 with TRBJ2-2, with D unclear. Germline values: CDR1 MGHRA, CDR2 YSYEKL. V shed 1 base and J shed 4 bases, with 10 bases lying between them. The CDR3 covers 15 residues.

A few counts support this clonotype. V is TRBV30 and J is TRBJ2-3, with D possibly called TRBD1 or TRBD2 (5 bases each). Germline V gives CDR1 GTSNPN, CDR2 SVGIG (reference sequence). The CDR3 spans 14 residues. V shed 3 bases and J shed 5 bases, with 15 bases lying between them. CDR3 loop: CAWRPIGGRDTQYF. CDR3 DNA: TGTGCCTGGAGACCCATTGGGGGAAGAGATACGCAGTATTTT. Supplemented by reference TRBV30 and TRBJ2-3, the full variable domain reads SQTIHQWPATLVQPVGSPLSLECTVEGTSNPNLYWYRQAAGRGLQLLFYSVGIGQISSEVPQNLSASRPQDRQFILSSKKLLLSDSGFYLCAWRPIGGRDTQYFGPGTRLTVL.

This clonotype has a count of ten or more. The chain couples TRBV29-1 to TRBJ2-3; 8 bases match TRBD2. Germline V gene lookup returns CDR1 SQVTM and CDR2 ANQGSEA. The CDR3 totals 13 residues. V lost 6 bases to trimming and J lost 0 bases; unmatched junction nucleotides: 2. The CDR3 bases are TGCAGCGTCACTAGCGGTAGCACAGATACGCAGTATTTT. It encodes CSVTSGSTDTQYF.

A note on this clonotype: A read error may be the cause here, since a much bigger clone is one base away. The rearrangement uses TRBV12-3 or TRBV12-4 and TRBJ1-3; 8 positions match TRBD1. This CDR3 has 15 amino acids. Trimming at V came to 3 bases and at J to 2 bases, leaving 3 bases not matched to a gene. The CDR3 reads CASSLDRAAGNTIYF. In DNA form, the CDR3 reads TGTGCCAGCAGTTTGGACAGGGCCGCTGGAAACACCATATATTTT.

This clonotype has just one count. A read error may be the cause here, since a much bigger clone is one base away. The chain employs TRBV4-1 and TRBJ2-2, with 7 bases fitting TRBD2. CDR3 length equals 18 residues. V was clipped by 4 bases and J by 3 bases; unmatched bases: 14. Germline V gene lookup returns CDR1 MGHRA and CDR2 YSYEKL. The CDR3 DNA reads TGCGCCAGCAGCCCACGGATCACGGGAGGCCTGGACACCGGGGAGCTGTTTTTT. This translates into CASSPRITGGLDTGELFF.